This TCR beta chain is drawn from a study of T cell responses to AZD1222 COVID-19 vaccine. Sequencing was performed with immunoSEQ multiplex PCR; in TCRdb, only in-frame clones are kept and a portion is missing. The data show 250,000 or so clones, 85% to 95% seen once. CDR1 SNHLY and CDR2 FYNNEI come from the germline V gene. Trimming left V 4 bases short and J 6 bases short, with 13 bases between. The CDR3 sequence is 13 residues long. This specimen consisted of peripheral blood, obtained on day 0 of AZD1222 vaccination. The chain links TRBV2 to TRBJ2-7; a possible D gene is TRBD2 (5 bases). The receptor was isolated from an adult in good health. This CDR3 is CASSAAGAGEQYF. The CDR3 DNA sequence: TGTGCCAGCAGTGCGGCAGGTGCGGGCGAGCAGTACTTC.